Listed here are 3 T cell receptor beta chains from one sample, sequenced in a study of T cells in tuberculosis. Sorting used thawed, overnight-rested PBMC stained with anti-CD3, a viability dye and GMM-loaded CD1B tetramer. The CD1B tetramers carried C32 glucose monomycolate purified from Rhodococcus equi. Here immunoSEQ multiplex PCR was the method, and the copy in TCRdb shows in-frame clones only, minus some. The repertoire has 55,000 to 65,000 clones, approximately 80% of them found once; the top ten carry 9.5% to 15%. Specimen: CD1b-GMM tetramer-negative cells sorted from PBMCs. The receptor set was obtained from an adult woman with latent tuberculosis.

This chain uses TRBV28 with TRBJ2-5; 10 nucleotides line up with TRBD2. V trimming: 3 bases; J trimming: 0 bases; junction bases outside the gene matches: 7. The CDR3 has 17 amino acids. Germline V gives CDR1 MDHEN, CDR2 SYDVKM. As DNA, the CDR3 is TGTGCCAGCAGTTTCGGCCTAGCGGGGGTCCACCAAGAGACCCAGTACTTC. Encoded protein: CASSFGLAGVHQETQYF.

The chain couples TRBV7-6 to TRBJ2-1, with 7 bases fitting TRBD1. J lost 0 bases, V lost 4 bases, and 0 bases had no gene match. The length of the CDR3 is 14 residues. The V gene's germline CDR1 is SGHVS and CDR2 FNYEAQ. CDR3 in amino acids: CASSSGGSYNEQFF. DNA of the CDR3: TGTGCCAGCAGCTCAGGGGGCTCCTACAATGAGCAGTTCTTC.

The CDR3 is CASSVGGGTPLHF. Written as DNA, the CDR3 is TGTGCCAGCAGCGTAGGCGGAGGGACACCCCTCCACTTT. The gene calls are TRBV9 and TRBJ1-6; unclear D gene. This CDR3 is 13 amino acids long. Germline CDR1 reads SGDLS; CDR2 reads YYNGEE. With 0 bases removed from V and 11 bases from J, the gap between germline ends came to 9 bases.